These 22 T cell receptor beta chains were sequenced from one sample in a study of cytomegalovirus exposure and HLA in healthy donors. PCR used 60 Vbeta primers and 13 Jbeta primers. Clones were read by immunoSEQ multiplex PCR, and TCRdb kept only the in-frame ones, dropping some. The sample shows 74,000 or so clones, approximately 75% of them seen only once. Sample: PBMCs. The receptors here all came from a woman aged 40-49 years in good health and CMV-seronegative.

Worth noting for this clone: The sample carries other DNA sequences with the same CDR3. The chain combines TRBV5-1 with TRBJ1-2; D perhaps matches TRBD1 (5 bases). The V gene's germline CDR1 is SGHRS and CDR2 YFSETQ. The CDR3 runs 12 residues. V lost 5 bases to trimming and J lost 7 bases, with 12 bases between them. The CDR3 reads CASRALGGGYTF. The CDR3 DNA is TGCGCCAGCAGAGCGCTCGGGGGTGGCTACACCTTC.

The rearrangement links TRBV5-1 to TRBJ1-4; 8 bases line up with TRBD1. The CDR3 length is 15 residues. Germline values: CDR1 SGHRS, CDR2 YFSETQ. J was trimmed by 7 bases and V by 4 bases; bases with no gene match: 9. CDR3 residues: CASSLLGQGGEKLFF. DNA of the CDR3: TGCGCCAGCAGCCTGTTAGGACAGGGTGGTGAAAAACTGTTTTTT.

The rearrangement joins TRBV5-1 to TRBJ2-2; TRBD2 matches at 8 bases. CDR1 SGHRS and CDR2 YFSETQ come from the germline V gene. The CDR3 totals 15 residues. V lost 2 bases and J lost 7; bases outside the gene matches: 7. The CDR3 spells CASSLAGAAVGELFF. CDR3 DNA sequence: TGCGCCAGCAGCTTAGCGGGGGCCGCGGTCGGGGAGCTGTTTTTT.

The chain uses TRBV2 and TRBJ2-1; the match to TRBD2 covers 15 bases. The CDR3 has 20 residues. Germline assignment: CDR1 SNHLY and CDR2 FYNNEI. Unmatched junction bases numbered 13, after V lost 7 bases and J lost 0 bases. The CDR3 sequence is CASIRRGLAGGLSSYNEQFF. Written as DNA, the CDR3 is TGTGCCAGCATTAGACGGGGACTAGCGGGGGGCCTTAGCTCCTACAATGAGCAGTTCTTC.

The rearrangement uses TRBV28 and TRBJ1-5; TRBD1 matches 7 bases. Germline CDR1 MDHEN, CDR2 SYDVKM. The ends lost 3 bases at V and 4 bases at J; junction bases unmatched: 21. The CDR3 contains 20 residues. DNA of the CDR3: TGTGCCAGCAGTTTGAACCCACGGCTCGGGACAGACAAAGCAAATCAGCCCCAGCATTTT. This sequence encodes CASSLNPRLGTDKANQPQHF.

The chain carries TRBV11-2 and TRBJ2-1, with TRBD2 identical over 9 bases. CDR3 length equals 17 residues. Germline lookup yields CDR1 SGHAT and CDR2 FQNNGV. Trimming at V came to 2 bases and at J to 2 bases, leaving 7 bases not matched to a gene. The CDR3 DNA reads TGTGCCAGCAGCTTATTTCTAGCGGGATTTACCTACAATGAGCAGTTCTTC. Translation gives CASSLFLAGFTYNEQFF.

This sequence joins TRBV6-1 and TRBJ2-6; the D is unclear. This CDR3 spans 16 amino acids. The V end lost 4 bases, the J end lost 2 bases, and 12 bases lay between the germline ends. Germline V gene sequence: CDR1 MNHNS, CDR2 SASEGT. CDR3 protein: CASSGVFSTGANVLTF. Written as DNA, the CDR3 is TGTGCCAGCAGTGGCGTTTTTTCTACTGGGGCCAACGTCCTGACTTTC.

This chain uses TRBV7-8 with TRBJ1-5, with 7 nucleotides matching TRBD1. Losses at the gene ends were 5 bases for V and 6 bases for J; bases not matched to a gene: 10. Germline V gene data show CDR1 as SGHVS and CDR2 as FQNEAQ. This CDR3 spans 15 amino acids. The CDR3 bases are TGTGCCAGCAGCCCCCGACAGGGACTCTTTCAGCCCCAGCATTTT. Amino acids: CASSPRQGLFQPQHF.

The rearrangement uses TRBV7-9 and TRBJ2-1; 7 bases are a match to TRBD1. CDR1 is SEHNR and CDR2 is FQNEAQ in the germline V gene (reference sequence). This CDR3 region has 14 residues. V was clipped by 3 bases and J by 7 bases; unmatched bases: 6. The CDR3 coding sequence is TGTGCCAGCAGCTTTCAACAGGGGTCGAATGAGCAGTTCTTC. This sequence encodes CASSFQQGSNEQFF.

This chain connects TRBV18 to TRBJ2-1; TRBD1 matches at 7 bases. Germline V gene sequence: CDR1 KGHSH, CDR2 LQKENI. The CDR3 is 15 amino acids. J was trimmed by 6 bases and V by 3 bases; bases with no gene match: 8. The CDR3 is CASSPDRVGTNEQFF. DNA for the CDR3: TGTGCCAGCTCACCCGACAGGGTGGGGACCAATGAGCAGTTCTTC.

The chain links TRBV4-2 to TRBJ1-4, with D tentatively TRBD1 (5 bases). CDR3 size: 14 residues. The ends were cut back, 2 bases at V and 8 bases at J, with 12 bases in the middle. Germline lookup yields CDR1 LGHNA and CDR2 YNFKEQ. The CDR3 spells CASSQSGGDEKLFF. In DNA, the CDR3 is TGTGCCAGCAGCCAATCCGGGGGTGACGAAAAACTGTTTTTT.

The chain uses TRBV5-4 and TRBJ2-1, with 7 bases identical to TRBD1. Germline CDR1 is SGHNT and CDR2 is YYREEE (reference sequence). The J segment lost 8 bases and the V segment lost 4 bases, leaving 9 bases of the junction unmatched. The CDR3 loop spans 14 amino acids. CDR3 DNA: TGTGCCAGCAGCAACCGGGACAGTGGCTATGAGCAGTTCTTC. Protein: CASSNRDSGYEQFF.

The rearrangement links TRBV30 to TRBJ1-2, with D uncertain. The germline V gene has CDR1 GTSNPN and CDR2 SVGIG (reference sequence). V was clipped by 4 bases and J by 8 bases, with 14 bases between them. CDR3 length equals 12 residues. The CDR3 region is CAWNSGSGGYTF. CDR3 coding DNA: TGTGCCTGGAATTCGGGGAGTGGCGGCTACACCTTC.

This clone was seen a few times. The chain is built from TRBV11-2 and TRBJ2-7, with a weak D call TRBD1 (6 bases). V lost 6 bases to trimming and J lost 6 bases, with 21 bases between them. Germline CDR1 SGHAT, CDR2 FQNNGV. The CDR3 sequence is 15 residues long. The chain's CDR3 is CASRRIRDIPGEQYF. The CDR3 DNA is TGTGCCAGCAGGCGAATACGGGACATCCCGGGCGAGCAGTACTTC.

V and J are TRBV27 and TRBJ2-2, with a weak D call TRBD1 (6 bases). CDR3 length: 13 amino acids. Trimming pared 3 bases from V and 6 bases from J, leaving 8 bases between. From germline, CDR1 is MNHEY and CDR2 SMNVEV (reference sequence). CDR3 sequence reads: CASSLWGPGELFF. The CDR3 nucleotides are TGTGCCAGCAGTTTGTGGGGGCCCGGGGAGCTGTTTTTT.

The chain links TRBV6-5 to TRBJ2-5, with D possibly matching TRBD1 (5 bases). Germline V CDR1 and CDR2: MNHEY, SVGAGI. V lost 6 bases to trimming and J lost 5 bases, with 19 bases between them. The CDR3 consists of 15 residues. The CDR3 bases are TGTGCCAGCAGCGAGACCGCAGGGTTCTCGGAGACCCAGTACTTC. Translation: CASSETAGFSETQYF.

CDR3 DNA sequence: TGCGCCAGCAGCCAAGATGGGACAGGCGGCGGCACAGATACGCAGTATTTT. Encoded protein: CASSQDGTGGGTDTQYF. V and J are TRBV4-1 and TRBJ2-3, with TRBD1 identical over 8 bases. Losses at the gene ends were 0 bases for V and 1 base for J; bases not matched to a gene: 6. The CDR3 sequence is 17 residues long. From germline, CDR1 is MGHRA and CDR2 YSYEKL.

This chain connects TRBV6-1 to TRBJ2-7; 13 nucleotides agree with TRBD2. Unmatched junction bases numbered 6, after V lost 2 bases and J lost 5 bases. CDR1 and CDR2 (germline): MNHNS, SASEGT. The CDR3 extends over 16 amino acids. CDR3 residues: CASSERTSGSFDEQYF. For the CDR3, the DNA is TGTGCCAGCAGTGAAAGGACTAGCGGGAGTTTCGACGAGCAGTACTTC.

This clone was counted a single time. The V and J genes are TRBV7-2 and TRBJ2-6; 8 bases match TRBD1. The germline V gene has CDR1 SGHTA and CDR2 FQGNSA. The CDR3 length is 18 residues. The junction had 9 bases not matched to a gene; V was cut back by 5 bases and J by 0 bases. The CDR3 here is CASSPTGTGFSGANVLTF. The DNA of the CDR3 is TGTGCCAGCAGCCCTACCGGGACAGGCTTCTCTGGGGCCAACGTCCTGACTTTC.

J is TRBJ2-3 and V is TRBV12-2; the table calls TRBD2, which could not be checked here. TRBV12-2 is shown as a pseudogene. This CDR3 is 17 amino acids long. Written as DNA, the CDR3 is TGTGCAAGTCGCTTAGGGGGCGGGGGGGCAAACCGGGATACGCAGTATTTT. It is translated as CASRLGGGGANRDTQYF.

This clone has more than one count but fewer than ten. CDR3 sequence (DNA): TGTGCCAGCAGCCTGGACTACTCCTACGAGCAGTACTTC. Protein product: CASSLDYSYEQYF. The chain combines TRBV7-9 with TRBJ2-7, with TRBD2 as a possible D gene (6 bases). This CDR3 spans 13 amino acids. Germline-derived CDR1 and CDR2 are SEHNR and FQNEAQ (reference sequence). V lost 5 bases and J lost 0, with 8 bases in between.

CDR3: CASSLSGSSGNTIYF. The CDR3 DNA is TGTGCCAGCAGCTTATCTGGGAGCTCTGGAAACACCATATATTTT. The chain uses TRBV7-8 and TRBJ1-3, with D unclear. Germline V gene sequence: CDR1 SGHVS, CDR2 FQNEAQ. Trimming stripped 2 bases from V and 0 bases from J, with 8 bases between. The CDR3 is made up of 15 amino acids. Variable domain in full (rest from reference TRBV7-8 and TRBJ1-3): GAGVSQSPRYKVAKRGQDVALRCDPISGHVSLFWYQQALGQGPEFLTYFQNEAQLDKSGLPSDRFFAERPEGSVSTLKIQRTQQEDSAVYLCASSLSGSSGNTIYFGEGSWLTVV.